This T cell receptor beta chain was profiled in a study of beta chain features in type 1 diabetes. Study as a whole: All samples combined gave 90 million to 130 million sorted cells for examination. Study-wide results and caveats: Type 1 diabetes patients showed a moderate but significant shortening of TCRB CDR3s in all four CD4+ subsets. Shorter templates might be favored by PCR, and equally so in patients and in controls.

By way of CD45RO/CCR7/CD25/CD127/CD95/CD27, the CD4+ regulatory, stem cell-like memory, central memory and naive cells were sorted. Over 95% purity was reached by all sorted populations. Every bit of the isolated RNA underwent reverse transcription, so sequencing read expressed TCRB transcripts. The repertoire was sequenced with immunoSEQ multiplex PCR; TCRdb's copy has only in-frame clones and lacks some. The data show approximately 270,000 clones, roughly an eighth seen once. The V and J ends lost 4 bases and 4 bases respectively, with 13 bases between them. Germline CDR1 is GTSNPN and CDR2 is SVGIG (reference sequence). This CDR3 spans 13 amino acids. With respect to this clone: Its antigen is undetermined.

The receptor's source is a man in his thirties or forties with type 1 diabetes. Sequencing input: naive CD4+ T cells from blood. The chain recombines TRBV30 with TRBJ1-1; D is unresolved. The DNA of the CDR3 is TGTGCCTGGAACCCAAGGGAGGGCACTGAAGCTTTCTTT. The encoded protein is CAWNPREGTEAFF.